This T cell receptor (beta chain) was documented in a study of T-cell memory formation after mild COVID-19. Whole-study findings and limits: Contracting clones localized mainly to CM and EM when CD4+ and mainly to EMRA when CD8+.

MiXCR, run by TCRdb on the 5' RACE reads, gives a single entry per CDR3 protein. The repertoire consists of around 400,000 distinct CDR3 sequences, with around 24% occurring once and the leading ten covering 8.8%. CDR1 and CDR2 (germline): SGDLS, YYNGEE. The CDR3 sequence is 14 residues long. V trimming: 4 bases; J trimming: 2 bases; junction bases outside the gene matches: 6. A few counts support this clonotype. Its target is not known. The sequenced sample consisted of PBMCs or a T cell subset sorted from them (not recorded which). V and J are TRBV9 and TRBJ2-7; 7 nucleotides agree with TRBD1. The sequence was collected from an adult woman who had mild COVID-19 (a few samples of this study predate the infection). Cell type and time point are not known. CDR3 bases: TGTGCCAGCAGCCCTCGGGACAGCACCTACGAGCAGTACTTC. Translated, it gives CASSPRDSTYEQYF.